The 15 T cell receptor beta chains in this list originate from one sample, sequenced in a study of siplizumab effects on memory and regulatory T cells. Profiled with immunoSEQ multiplex PCR; TCRdb holds only in-frame clones, not every one. Of approximately 52,000 clones listed, 95% to 98% are singletons. Sequencing input: naive CD4+ T cells sorted from blood. Receptors originate from a human donor in good health.

This chain links TRBV10-3 with TRBJ2-5; TRBD1 might be the D (6 bases). The germline gives CDR1 ENHRY, CDR2 SYGVKD. The CDR3 has 13 amino acids. V gave up 6 bases and J gave up 3 bases, with 11 bases separating them. The CDR3: CAIRGAQKETQYF. In DNA form, the CDR3 reads TGTGCCATCAGGGGGGCCCAAAAAGAGACCCAGTACTTC.

The CDR3 spells CASSQYIAGVGEQFF. The CDR3 coding sequence is TGTGCCAGCAGCCAATATATCGCGGGAGTGGGTGAGCAGTTCTTC. The V and J genes are TRBV14 and TRBJ2-1; 7 positions agree with TRBD2. The length of the CDR3 is 15 residues. V lost 2 bases and J lost 9; bases outside the gene matches: 10. Germline values: CDR1 SGHDN, CDR2 FVKESK.

The rearrangement links TRBV30 to TRBJ2-7; 8 positions agree with TRBD1. V trimming: 0 bases; J trimming: 5 bases; junction bases outside the gene matches: 6. Germline CDR1 reads GTSNPN; CDR2 reads SVGIG (reference sequence). The length of the CDR3 is 14 residues. The CDR3 spells CAWSVLDRVHEQYF. As DNA, the CDR3 is TGTGCCTGGAGTGTGTTGGACAGGGTTCACGAGCAGTACTTC.

V and J are TRBV30 and TRBJ2-5; the D call may be TRBD1 or TRBD2 (5 bases each). This CDR3 has 15 residues. V was shortened by 1 base and J by 5 bases, with 17 bases between the two germline ends. Germline lookup yields CDR1 GTSNPN and CDR2 SVGIG (reference sequence). Here the CDR3 DNA reads TGTGCCTGGAGTGCCCCAGTGGGGCCGGGGGAGACCCAGTACTTC. Amino acids: CAWSAPVGPGETQYF.

This clone was picked up one time. The V gene is TRBV7-9, the J gene TRBJ2-5; D is perhaps TRBD1 or TRBD2 (5 bases each). Trimming pared 4 bases from V and 4 bases from J, leaving 10 bases between. The CDR3 extends over 13 amino acids. Germline loops: CDR1 SEHNR, CDR2 FQNEAQ (reference sequence). CDR3 sequence (DNA): TGTGCCAGCAGCTCACGGGACGGAGAGACCCAGTACTTC. Protein sequence: CASSSRDGETQYF.

This chain uses TRBV30 with TRBJ2-7, with D unclear. The germline V gene encodes CDR1 GTSNPN and CDR2 SVGIG (reference sequence). V was shortened by 2 bases and J by 5 bases, with 22 bases between the two germline ends. CDR3 length: 16 amino acids. For the CDR3, the DNA is TGTGCCTGGAGTCCCCGGTTTATTGGCTTTACCCACGAGCAGTACTTC. Translated, it gives CAWSPRFIGFTHEQYF.

The chain links TRBV18 to TRBJ2-5; D is uncertain. Trimming pared 0 bases from V and 4 bases from J, leaving 6 bases between. The CDR3 sequence is 13 residues long. The germline gives CDR1 KGHSH, CDR2 LQKENI. In DNA, the CDR3 is TGTGCCAGCTCACCACCATCAATAGAGACCCAGTACTTC. It specifies CASSPPSIETQYF. Full variable domain (remainder filled in from reference TRBV18 and TRBJ2-5): NAGVMQNPRHLVRRRGQEARLRCSPMKGHSHVYWYRQLPEEGLKFMVYLQKENIIDESGMPKERFSAEFPKEGPSILRIQQVVRGDSAAYFCASSPPSIETQYFGPGTRLLVL.

The gene calls are TRBV7-9 and TRBJ1-3; D unresolved. This CDR3 has 16 residues. V was shortened by 7 bases and J by 0 bases, with 16 bases between the two germline ends. Germline V gene lookup returns CDR1 SEHNR and CDR2 FQNEAQ (reference sequence). CDR3 sequence: CASTKTLAVSGNTIYF. In DNA form, the CDR3 reads TGTGCCAGCACCAAGACGCTGGCTGTCTCTGGAAACACCATATATTTT.

The genes are TRBV4-2 and TRBJ2-2; perhaps TRBD2 as D (7 bases). V was shortened by 0 bases and J by 5 bases, with 10 bases between the two germline ends. The CDR3 is made up of 15 amino acids. Germline CDR1 is LGHNA and CDR2 is YNFKEQ. The CDR3 loop reads CASSQEGGGTGELFF. DNA for the CDR3: TGTGCCAGCAGCCAAGAGGGAGGGGGTACCGGGGAGCTGTTTTTT.

This chain joins TRBV19 and TRBJ2-6, with D unclear. The CDR3 totals 15 residues. With 5 bases removed from V and 0 bases from J, the gap between germline ends came to 8 bases. Germline assignment: CDR1 LNHDA and CDR2 SQIVND (reference sequence). The CDR3 bases are TGTGCCAGTAGTCCAACGGGCTCTGGGGCCAACGTCCTGACTTTC. Encoded protein: CASSPTGSGANVLTF.

The chain uses TRBV5-4 and TRBJ2-4; 9 nucleotides line up with TRBD2. Per germline, CDR1 SGHNT and CDR2 YYREEE (reference sequence). The CDR3 spans 17 residues. Trimming removed 0 bases from V and 1 base from J; junction bases left unmatched: 5. The CDR3 DNA sequence: TGTGCCAGCAGCTTGGGGCGGGAGGGCCTGGCCAAAAACATTCAGTACTTC. Its translation: CASSLGREGLAKNIQYF.

The chain combines TRBV30 with TRBJ2-7; possible D gene TRBD1, 6 bases. The CDR3 contains 15 residues. The ends were cut back, 5 bases at V and 6 bases at J, with 23 bases in the middle. Germline V lookup: CDR1 GTSNPN, CDR2 SVGIG (reference sequence). CDR3 sequence: CAWDARTVGFLEQYF. The CDR3 DNA sequence: TGTGCCTGGGATGCCCGGACAGTAGGGTTCCTCGAGCAGTACTTC.

The table lists this clone with a count of one. This chain uses TRBV4-1 with TRBJ2-3; 15 bases map to TRBD2. Germline CDR1 and CDR2: MGHRA and YSYEKL. The CDR3 is 18 amino acids. Losses at the gene ends were 4 bases for V and 1 base for J; bases not matched to a gene: 6. CDR3: CASSPPWTSGRGTDTQYF. The DNA for the CDR3 is TGCGCCAGCAGCCCTCCTTGGACTAGCGGGAGGGGCACAGATACGCAGTATTTT.

The chain recombines TRBV11-2 with TRBJ2-5; 9 bases fit TRBD1. The CDR3 spans 13 residues. The germline V gene has CDR1 SGHAT and CDR2 FQNNGV. The trim removed 5 bases at V and 4 bases at J, leaving 2 bases unmatched. The CDR3 region has the DNA TGTGCCAGCAGCCTGGACAGGGGAGAGACCCAGTACTTC. Translated: CASSLDRGETQYF.

This clone was detected only once. The chain is built from TRBV27 and TRBJ2-3; 7 bases agree with TRBD1. V lost 4 bases and J lost 1; bases outside the gene matches: 8. This CDR3 has 16 amino acids. Germline loops: CDR1 MNHEY, CDR2 SMNVEV (reference sequence). The CDR3 nucleotides read TGTGCCAGCAGTTCGTGGACAGGTGTTCGCACAGATACGCAGTATTTT. Translation gives CASSSWTGVRTDTQYF.